A selection of T cell receptor beta chains follows, all from one sample in a study of vaccination and CD4 T cells after COVID-19. TCRdb itself ran the PCR reads through MiXCR, one entry per CDR3 protein. The sample lists 15,000 to 20,000 distinct CDR3 sequences; around 43% were seen once. These receptors' antigens are unknown. Specimen: CD4+ T cells from blood, cultured in vitro, collected before SARS-CoV-2 vaccination. Receptor source: a human donor who received a COVID-19 vaccine. Each CDR3 is given with its conserved first and last residue. Fields, in order: J gene, V gene, clone size, D gene, CDR3 DNA, CDR3 protein. D genes are given only for firm matches. Not every row has a clone size; where given, it reads once, few, many or a size class.

J gene: TRBJ2-7; V gene: TRBV20-1; clone size: few; D gene: NA; CDR3 DNA: TGCAGTGCTAGAAGGGGCCGCGGAATTTCCTACGAGCAGTACTTC; CDR3 protein: CSARRGRGISYEQYF
J gene: TRBJ2-5; V gene: TRBV19; clone size: few; D gene: NA; CDR3 DNA: TGTGCCAGTAGTATAGCCGCGAACCAAGAGACCCAGTACTTC; CDR3 protein: CASSIAANQETQYF
J gene: TRBJ1-5; V gene: TRBV5-5; clone size: few; D gene: NA; CDR3 DNA: TGTGCCAGCAGCTTGGAACCAGGATTTAATCAGCCCCAGCATTTT; CDR3 protein: CASSLEPGFNQPQHF
J gene: TRBJ2-7; V gene: TRBV10-3; clone size: few; D gene: NA; CDR3 DNA: TGTGCCATCAGTGAAAGTGTAGAGTCCCACGAGCAGTACTTC; CDR3 protein: CAISESVESHEQYF
J gene: TRBJ2-1; V gene: TRBV7-7; clone size: few; D gene: TRBD2; CDR3 DNA: TGTGCCAGCAGCCCAGGGACTAGCGGGGGTAGGAATGAGCAGTTCTTC; CDR3 protein: CASSPGTSGGRNEQFF
J gene: TRBJ1-1; V gene: TRBV5-1; clone size: NA; D gene: NA; CDR3 DNA: TGCGCCAGCGGTCTCCGGGAGAACACTGAAGCTTTCTTT; CDR3 protein: CASGLRENTEAFF
J gene: TRBJ1-2; V gene: TRBV5-1; clone size: few; D gene: NA; CDR3 DNA: TGCGCCAGCAGCTTGGGGGGGGAAAGCTATGGCTACACCTTC; CDR3 protein: CASSLGGESYGYTF
J gene: TRBJ1-2; V gene: TRBV15; clone size: few; D gene: TRBD1; CDR3 DNA: TGTGCCACCAGCAGACAGACAGGGGGAAACTATGGCTACACCTTC; CDR3 protein: CATSRQTGGNYGYTF
J gene: TRBJ1-6; V gene: TRBV6-1; clone size: NA; D gene: NA; CDR3 DNA: TGTGCCAGCAGTGAAGATGGACAAAGATCACCCCTCCACTTT; CDR3 protein: CASSEDGQRSPLHF
J gene: TRBJ1-6; V gene: TRBV7-4; clone size: NA; D gene: NA; CDR3 DNA: TGTGCCAGCAGCGTAGCAGGGGCTAATTCACCCCTCCACTTT; CDR3 protein: CASSVAGANSPLHF
J gene: TRBJ1-2; V gene: TRBV12-3/TRBV12-4; clone size: NA; D gene: TRBD1; CDR3 DNA: TGTGCCAGTAGGACAGGGGGCGACTATGGCTACACCTTC; CDR3 protein: CASRTGGDYGYTF
J gene: TRBJ2-5; V gene: TRBV10-1; clone size: NA; D gene: NA; CDR3 DNA: TGCGCCAGCAGTGGACGGAGAGAAGAGGGGGGGTCTGGGACCCAGTACTTC; CDR3 protein: CASSGRREEGGSGTQYF
J gene: TRBJ1-2; V gene: TRBV11-3; clone size: NA; D gene: TRBD1; CDR3 DNA: TGTGCCAGCACCCCGGGACAGGATGGCTTCTATGGCTACACCTTC; CDR3 protein: CASTPGQDGFYGYTF
J gene: TRBJ2-5; V gene: TRBV2; clone size: NA; D gene: NA; CDR3 DNA: TGTGCCAGCAGTGGATCAGGGCAAGAGGCCCAGTACTTC; CDR3 protein: CASSGSGQEAQYF
J gene: TRBJ1-2; V gene: TRBV21-1; clone size: NA; D gene: NA; CDR3 DNA: TGTGCCAGCAGCAAGGCGTTTGACAGGGGTTTGTGTGGCTACACCTTC; CDR3 protein: CASSKAFDRGLCGYTF
J gene: TRBJ1-1; V gene: TRBV6-5; clone size: NA; D gene: NA; CDR3 DNA: TGTGCCAGCAGTTACAGGGAAAGGGGCACTGAAGCTTTCTTT; CDR3 protein: CASSYRERGTEAFF
J gene: TRBJ1-1; V gene: TRBV20-1; clone size: NA; D gene: NA; CDR3 DNA: TGCAGTGCTAGAGGGGGGCCCGGGAACACTGAAGCTTTCTTT; CDR3 protein: CSARGGPGNTEAFF
J gene: TRBJ1-1; V gene: TRBV12-5; clone size: NA; D gene: NA; CDR3 DNA: TGTGCTAGTGGTTTAGGGGTGACCCCCTTTGAAGCTTTCTTT; CDR3 protein: CASGLGVTPFEAFF
J gene: TRBJ1-5; V gene: TRBV7-2; clone size: few; D gene: NA; CDR3 DNA: TGTGCCAGCAGCCGTACCTGGACAGCAAATCAGCCCCAGCATTTT; CDR3 protein: CASSRTWTANQPQHF
J gene: TRBJ2-2; V gene: TRBV7-8; clone size: few; D gene: NA; CDR3 DNA: TGTGCCAGCAGCTTATTGGCCAGCACCGGGGAGCTGTTTTTT; CDR3 protein: CASSLLASTGELFF
J gene: TRBJ1-4; V gene: TRBV20-1; clone size: NA; D gene: NA; CDR3 DNA: TGCAGTGCGGCTCGGGGGAGCGGCGAAAAACTGTTTTTT; CDR3 protein: CSAARGSGEKLFF
J gene: TRBJ1-5; V gene: TRBV19; clone size: few; D gene: NA; CDR3 DNA: TGTGCCAGTAGTATCGGACAGCTAAATCAGCCCCAGCATTTT; CDR3 protein: CASSIGQLNQPQHF
J gene: TRBJ2-3; V gene: TRBV19; clone size: NA; D gene: TRBD2; CDR3 DNA: TGTGCCAGTAACGCTAGCGGGGTATCTAGCACAGATACGCAGTATTTT; CDR3 protein: CASNASGVSSTDTQYF
J gene: TRBJ2-3; V gene: TRBV12-5; clone size: NA; D gene: TRBD1; CDR3 DNA: TGTGCTAGTGGTTTAGGACAGGGGGTTAGGGATACGCAGTATTTT; CDR3 protein: CASGLGQGVRDTQYF
J gene: TRBJ2-5; V gene: TRBV20-1; clone size: NA; D gene: TRBD1; CDR3 DNA: TGCAGTGCTAGAAATCCCGGGACAGGGGAAGAGACCCAGTACTTC; CDR3 protein: CSARNPGTGEETQYF
J gene: TRBJ2-1; V gene: TRBV24-1; clone size: NA; D gene: TRBD2; CDR3 DNA: TGTGCCACCAGTGATGTCCCCGGCGCAGCGGGAAACTACTACAATGAGCAGTTCTTC; CDR3 protein: CATSDVPGAAGNYYNEQFF
J gene: TRBJ2-7; V gene: TRBV6-1; clone size: NA; D gene: NA; CDR3 DNA: TGTGCCAGCAGAGTTCCACACCTCGGGGGCTACGAGCAGTACTTC; CDR3 protein: CASRVPHLGGYEQYF
J gene: TRBJ1-2; V gene: TRBV7-6; clone size: NA; D gene: NA; CDR3 DNA: TGTGCCAGCAGCCCCCAGGGCTATGGCTACACCTTC; CDR3 protein: CASSPQGYGYTF
J gene: TRBJ2-5; V gene: TRBV18; clone size: NA; D gene: NA; CDR3 DNA: TGTGCCAGCTCACCACGGGGAGAGACCCAGTACTTC; CDR3 protein: CASSPRGETQYF
J gene: TRBJ1-2; V gene: TRBV15; clone size: few; D gene: TRBD1; CDR3 DNA: TGTGCCACCAGCAGTGCGAGACAGGGTCGGGGCTATGGCTACACCTTC; CDR3 protein: CATSSARQGRGYGYTF
J gene: TRBJ2-5; V gene: TRBV7-2; clone size: NA; D gene: NA; CDR3 DNA: TGTGCCAGCAGCTTAGGATTCCAAGAGACCCAGTACTTC; CDR3 protein: CASSLGFQETQYF
J gene: TRBJ1-6; V gene: TRBV7-5; clone size: NA; D gene: NA; CDR3 DNA: NA; CDR3 protein: CISVSEARVGARSPLHF
J gene: TRBJ2-7; V gene: TRBV6-1; clone size: NA; D gene: NA; CDR3 DNA: TGTGCCAGCAGATCCCCTGACAGGTCCTCCTACGAGCAGTACTTC; CDR3 protein: CASRSPDRSSYEQYF
J gene: TRBJ2-5; V gene: TRBV20-1; clone size: NA; D gene: NA; CDR3 DNA: TGCAGTGCTAGAGTAAGCGGGCCAAGCGAGACCCAGTACTTC; CDR3 protein: CSARVSGPSETQYF
J gene: TRBJ1-4; V gene: TRBV15; clone size: NA; D gene: NA; CDR3 DNA: TGTGCCACCAGCAGAGATTTAGAAAAACTGTTTTTT; CDR3 protein: CATSRDLEKLFF
J gene: TRBJ2-5; V gene: TRBV24-1; clone size: NA; D gene: TRBD1; CDR3 DNA: TGTGCCACCAGTGACATACAGGGGGCAATAGAGACCCAGTACTTC; CDR3 protein: CATSDIQGAIETQYF
J gene: TRBJ1-5; V gene: TRBV7-8; clone size: few; D gene: NA; CDR3 DNA: TGTGCCAGCAGACGACAGGAAGGTTCAGGCAGCAATCAGCCCCAGCATTTT; CDR3 protein: CASRRQEGSGSNQPQHF
J gene: TRBJ1-5; V gene: TRBV15; clone size: NA; D gene: TRBD1; CDR3 DNA: TGTGCCACCAGCAGGGACAGGGTAGGCAATCAGCCCCAGCATTTT; CDR3 protein: CATSRDRVGNQPQHF
J gene: TRBJ2-2; V gene: TRBV24-1; clone size: NA; D gene: TRBD1; CDR3 DNA: TGTGCCACCAGTGATTTGCTCCCGGCAGGGGGCGAAGGGGAGCTGTTTTTT; CDR3 protein: CATSDLLPAGGEGELFF
J gene: TRBJ2-3; V gene: TRBV9; clone size: NA; D gene: NA; CDR3 DNA: TGTGCCAGCAGCGTAGCCAGCAGCGTGACGTTTAGCACAGATACGCAGTATTTT; CDR3 protein: CASSVASSVTFSTDTQYF
J gene: TRBJ2-5; V gene: TRBV20-1; clone size: NA; D gene: TRBD1; CDR3 DNA: TGCAGTGCCCAGACGGCGGACAGGGTCCAAGAGACCCAGTACTTC; CDR3 protein: CSAQTADRVQETQYF
J gene: TRBJ1-1; V gene: TRBV27; clone size: NA; D gene: NA; CDR3 DNA: TGTGCCAGCAGTTGGACAGATCCCAACACTGAAGCTTTCTTT; CDR3 protein: CASSWTDPNTEAFF
J gene: TRBJ2-3; V gene: TRBV12-3/TRBV12-4; clone size: NA; D gene: NA; CDR3 DNA: TGTGCCAGCAGTTTAGTAGGGGGTATGGGGGCGCAGTATTTT; CDR3 protein: CASSLVGGMGAQYF
J gene: TRBJ2-3; V gene: TRBV24-1; clone size: few; D gene: NA; CDR3 DNA: TGTGCCACCAGTGACTCCGGACGGTACACAGATACGCAGTATTTT; CDR3 protein: CATSDSGRYTDTQYF
J gene: TRBJ2-2; V gene: TRBV6-1; clone size: NA; D gene: TRBD1; CDR3 DNA: TGTGCCGGAGAAGAATCAGGGGGCTGGGACACCGGGGAGCTGTTTTTT; CDR3 protein: CAGEESGGWDTGELFF